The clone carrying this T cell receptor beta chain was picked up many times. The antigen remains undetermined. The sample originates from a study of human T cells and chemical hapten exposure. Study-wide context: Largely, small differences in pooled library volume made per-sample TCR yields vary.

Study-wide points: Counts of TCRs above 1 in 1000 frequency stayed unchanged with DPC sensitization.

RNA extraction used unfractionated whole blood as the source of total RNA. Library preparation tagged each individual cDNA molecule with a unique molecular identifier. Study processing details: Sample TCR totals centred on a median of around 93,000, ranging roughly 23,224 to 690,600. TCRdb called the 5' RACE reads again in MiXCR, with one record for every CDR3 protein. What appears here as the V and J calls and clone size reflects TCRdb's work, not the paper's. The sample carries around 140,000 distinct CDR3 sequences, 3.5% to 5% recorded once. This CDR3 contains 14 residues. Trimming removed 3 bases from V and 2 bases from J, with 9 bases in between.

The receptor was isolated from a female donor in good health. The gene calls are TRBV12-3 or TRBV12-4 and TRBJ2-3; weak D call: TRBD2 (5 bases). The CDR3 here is CASSLTGITDTQYF. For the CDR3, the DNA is TGTGCCAGCAGTTTGACGGGAATCACAGATACGCAGTATTTT.